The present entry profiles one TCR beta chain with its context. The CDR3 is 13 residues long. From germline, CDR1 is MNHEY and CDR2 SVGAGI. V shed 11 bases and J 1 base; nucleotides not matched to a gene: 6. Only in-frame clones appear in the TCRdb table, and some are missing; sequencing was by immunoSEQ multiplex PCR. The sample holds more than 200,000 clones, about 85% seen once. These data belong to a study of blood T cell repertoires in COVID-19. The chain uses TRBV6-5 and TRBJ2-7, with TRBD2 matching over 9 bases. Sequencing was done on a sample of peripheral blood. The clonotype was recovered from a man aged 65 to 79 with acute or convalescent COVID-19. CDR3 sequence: CAAGGLTSYEQYF. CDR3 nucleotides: TGTGCCGCGGGGGGGCTAACTTCCTACGAGCAGTACTTC.